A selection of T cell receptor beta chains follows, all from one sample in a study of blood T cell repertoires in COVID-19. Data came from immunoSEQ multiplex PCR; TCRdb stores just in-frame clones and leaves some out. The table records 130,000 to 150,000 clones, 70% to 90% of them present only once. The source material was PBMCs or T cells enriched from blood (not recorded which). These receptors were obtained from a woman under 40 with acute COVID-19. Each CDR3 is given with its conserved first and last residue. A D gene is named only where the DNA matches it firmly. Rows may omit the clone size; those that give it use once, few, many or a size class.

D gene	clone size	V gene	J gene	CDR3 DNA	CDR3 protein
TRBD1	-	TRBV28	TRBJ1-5	TGTGCCAGCAGCCGTGGGACAGGGGGCGGCGGTCGCAATCAGCCCCAGCATTTT	CASSRGTGGGGRNQPQHF
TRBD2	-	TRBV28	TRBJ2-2	TGTGCCAGCAGTTTCAGCGGGATTCCGAACACCGGGGAGCTGTTTTTT	CASSFSGIPNTGELFF
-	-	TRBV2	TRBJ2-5	TGTGCCAGCAGTGAACGCCCCTTCGTAGCGGACCAAGAGACCCAGTACTTC	CASSERPFVADQETQYF
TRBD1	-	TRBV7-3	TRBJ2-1	TGTGCCAGCAGCTTTTCGGGGGGACAGGGGAACCGACCCTACAATGAGCAGTTCTTC	CASSFSGGQGNRPYNEQFF
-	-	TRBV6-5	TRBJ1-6	TGTGCCAGCAGTCCAGGGGTCGGAGTTTCACCCCTCCACTTT	CASSPGVGVSPLHF
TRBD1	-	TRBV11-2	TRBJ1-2	TGTGCCAGCAGCTCGCCGGGACAGGGCTCTGGCTACACCTTC	CASSSPGQGSGYTF
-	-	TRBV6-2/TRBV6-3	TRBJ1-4	TGTGCCAGCAGTTACCAGGGAGGCCGCGGCGGCGCAACTAATGAAAAACTGTTTTTT	CASSYQGGRGGATNEKLFF
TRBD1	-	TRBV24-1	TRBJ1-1	TGTGCCACCAGGGAAACAGGGGGACGGACTGAAGCTTTCTTT	CATRETGGRTEAFF
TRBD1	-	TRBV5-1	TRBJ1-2	TGCGCCAGCAGACAAGACAGGGGCGGCTACACCTTC	CASRQDRGGYTF
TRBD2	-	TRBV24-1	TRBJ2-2	TGTGCCACCAGTGCCTTACTCCCGATCGGGGGGGGCACCGGGGAGCTGTTTTTT	CATSALLPIGGGTGELFF
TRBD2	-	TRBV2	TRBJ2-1	TGTGCCAGCAGCTCCGGGACTAGCGGGAACTACTACAATGAGCAGTTCTTC	CASSSGTSGNYYNEQFF
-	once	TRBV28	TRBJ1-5	TGTGCCAGCAGTCCCCACGGGTGGGGGAGGGTAGGAGATCAGCCCCAGCATTTT	CASSPHGWGRVGDQPQHF
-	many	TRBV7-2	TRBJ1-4	TGTGCCAGCAGCGCCCGGGTTTCGAATGAAAAACTGTTTTTT	CASSARVSNEKLFF
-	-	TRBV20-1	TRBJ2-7	TGCAGTGCTAGCAGGGGTGAGCAGTACTTC	CSASRGEQYF
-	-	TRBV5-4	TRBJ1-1	TGTGCCAGCAGCCCGGTTAAGGACAGAATGAACACTGAAGCTTTCTTT	CASSPVKDRMNTEAFF
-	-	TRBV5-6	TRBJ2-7	TGTGCCAGCAGCCGCTACGCCTACGAGCAGTACTTC	CASSRYAYEQYF
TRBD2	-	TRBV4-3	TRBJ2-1	TGCGCCAGCAGCCAAGAGTGGGAGGGGACCTACAATGAGCAGTTCTTC	CASSQEWEGTYNEQFF
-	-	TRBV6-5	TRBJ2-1	TGTGCCAGCCGGGGTGATTACAATGAGCAGTTCTTC	CASRGDYNEQFF
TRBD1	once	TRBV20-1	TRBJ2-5	TGCAGTGCTAGTACCGGGACAGGGGGAGAGACCCAGTACTTC	CSASTGTGGETQYF
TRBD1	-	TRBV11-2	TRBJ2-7	TGTGCCAGCAGCTTAGTACAGGGGTATGACGAGCAGTACTTC	CASSLVQGYDEQYF
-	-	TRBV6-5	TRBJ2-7	TGTGCCAGCAGTCCCGCAGGGGCGTCCTACGAGCAGTACTTC	CASSPAGASYEQYF
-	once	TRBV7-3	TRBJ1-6	TGTGCCAGCAGCCCCGGACAGACCTCACCCCTCCACTTT	CASSPGQTSPLHF
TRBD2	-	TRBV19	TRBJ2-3	TGTGCCAGTAGTCCGCGGGGGAGTAGCACAGATACGCAGTATTTT	CASSPRGSSTDTQYF
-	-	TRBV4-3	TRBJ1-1	TGCGCCAGCAGCTATTACGCTGACAGGACGAACACTGAAGCTTTCTTT	CASSYYADRTNTEAFF
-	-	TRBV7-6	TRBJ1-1	TGTGCCAGCAGCTTAGCGGAGGGGTCGGGATTCCTGAACACTGAAGCTTTCTTT	CASSLAEGSGFLNTEAFF
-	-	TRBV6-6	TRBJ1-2	TGTGCCAGCACGGCCCAAGCGGATTCGGTACGTGGCTACACCTTC	CASTAQADSVRGYTF